This T cell receptor beta chain was captured in a study of cytomegalovirus exposure and HLA in healthy donors. The CDR3 runs 14 residues. The V end lost 0 bases, the J end lost 0 bases, and 7 bases lay between the germline ends. Germline lookup yields CDR1 SGDLS and CDR2 YYNGEE. It was with 60 Vbeta and 13 Jbeta primers that the PCR ran. Data came from immunoSEQ multiplex PCR; TCRdb stores just in-frame clones and leaves some out. This sample has 100,000 to 150,000 clones, with approximately 75% found just once. The chain couples TRBV9 to TRBJ2-7, with D hard to call. Sequencing used PBMCs. The receptor comes from a man under 40 in good health and CMV-seronegative. The CDR3 reads CASSVGLSSYEQYF. DNA of the CDR3: TGTGCCAGCAGCGTAGGCCTGAGCTCCTACGAGCAGTACTTC.